This TCR beta chain was obtained from a study of shared clonotypes between healthy human individuals. Whole-study results and caveats: Four donors showed sharing of approximately 5% of naive CD4 clonotypes.

As regards this clone: Its antigen is currently unknown.

The naive CD8 subset, CD45RO-negative cells positively selected for CCR7, excluded terminally differentiated effector memory CD45RA+ cells. The method was immunoSEQ multiplex PCR; TCRdb's version includes in-frame clones alone and lacks a portion of them. The table records hundreds of thousands of clones, around 96% of them present only once. Trimming removed 5 bases at V and 1 base at J, with 12 bases between. Germline assignment: CDR1 LNHNV and CDR2 YYDKDF (reference sequence). This CDR3 contains 15 residues. The material sequenced was naive CD8+ T cells sorted from blood. The TCR comes from a woman aged 25-40 years in good health. The chain is built from TRBV15 and TRBJ1-5, with D perhaps TRBD1 (5 bases). CDR3 in DNA: TGTGCCACCAGCTCCAGGGTTGGAAGCAATCAGCCCCAGCATTTT. This gives the protein CATSSRVGSNQPQHF.